This T cell receptor (beta chain) stems from a study of shared clonotypes between healthy human individuals. Note on this clone: Its antigen is unknown.

Study observations and caveats: Naive CD4 clonotypes were shared across a handful of donors at around 5.4%.

Naive CD8 populations comprised CD45RO-negative cells positively selected for CCR7, excluding terminally differentiated effector memory CD45RA+ cells. Deep-level running was used for the assay. Per the authors' pipeline: ImmunoSEQ supplied junction-only sequences lacking quality scores, so filtering was different. Generated by immunoSEQ multiplex PCR, the TCRdb table keeps only in-frame clones and is missing some. The DNA gave D and trimming, while V, J and clone size come from that table. Here the sample spans under 2,000,000 clones, about 95% being singletons. The specimen sequenced was naive CD8+ T cells sorted from blood. The receptor comes from a man younger than 35 in good health.

The CDR3 sequence is CASSWKGRGPAQPQHF. CDR3 nucleotides: TGTGCCAGCAGCTGGAAGGGAAGGGGGCCTGCCCAGCCCCAGCATTTT. The chain employs TRBV5-6 and TRBJ1-5; 7 bases map to TRBD1. Germline CDR1 SGHDT, CDR2 YYEEEE. This CDR3 has 16 amino acids. Trimming took 3 bases from V and 7 from J; bases not matched to a gene: 13.